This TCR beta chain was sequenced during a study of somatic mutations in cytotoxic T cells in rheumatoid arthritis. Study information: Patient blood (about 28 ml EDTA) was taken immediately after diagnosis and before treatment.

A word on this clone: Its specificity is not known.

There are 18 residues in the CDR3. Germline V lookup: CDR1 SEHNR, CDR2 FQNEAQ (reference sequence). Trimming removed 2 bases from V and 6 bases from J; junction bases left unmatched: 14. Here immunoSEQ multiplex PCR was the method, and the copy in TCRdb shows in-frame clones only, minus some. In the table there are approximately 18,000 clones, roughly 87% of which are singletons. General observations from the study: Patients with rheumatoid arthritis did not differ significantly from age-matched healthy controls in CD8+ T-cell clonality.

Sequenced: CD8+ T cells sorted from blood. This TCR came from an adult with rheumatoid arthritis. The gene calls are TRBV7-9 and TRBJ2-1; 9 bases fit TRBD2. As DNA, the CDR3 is TGTGCCAGCAGCTTATTAGCGGGAGCCGCATTGAATGGCAATGAGCAGTTCTTC. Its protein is CASSLLAGAALNGNEQFF.